This is a list of T cell receptor beta chains from one sample in a study of identical twins. Via MiXCR, TCRdb re-called the 5' RACE reads, giving one row per CDR3 protein. The repertoire holds around 530,000 distinct CDR3 sequences, over 12% seen once, with roughly 0.46% in the top ten. This same sample was also part of a study on yellow fever vaccine responses in identical twins.

The sequencing sample was made of CD4+ T cells sorted from blood. The origin of the receptors is a woman aged 18-35 years in good health. Both conserved end residues are part of each CDR3. D genes are given only for firm matches. For some rows the clone size is stated as once, few or many, or as a class when expanded; others skip it.

>TRBV10-3|-|TRBJ2-5|-
CATSGQETQYF
TGTGCCACCTCGGGTCAAGAGACCCAGTACTTC
>TRBV6-6|many|TRBJ2-7|-
CASSHRVREQYF
TGTGCCAGCAGTCACAGGGTCCGGGAGCAGTACTTC
>TRBV29-1|-|TRBJ2-3|-
CSVPQEGTDTQYF
TGCAGCGTTCCCCAGGAGGGCACAGATACGCAGTATTTT
>TRBV7-2|-|TRBJ1-5|-
CASSLRVGGSNQPQHF
TGTGCCAGCAGCTTGAGGGTTGGAGGTAGCAATCAGCCCCAGCATTTT
>TRBV15|many|TRBJ2-7|TRBD1
CATSDWTGRDYEQYF
TGTGCCACCAGCGATTGGACAGGGAGAGACTACGAGCAGTACTTC
>TRBV3-1|-|TRBJ2-2|TRBD2
CASSQDILGLANTGELFF
TGTGCCAGCAGCCAAGATATCTTAGGACTAGCGAACACCGGGGAGCTGTTTTTT
>TRBV6-4|-|TRBJ1-6|-
CASRNYNSPLHF
TGTGCCAGCAGGAATTATAATTCACCCCTCCACTTT
>TRBV2|few|TRBJ1-6|TRBD1
CASSDAGQGRTYNSPLHF
TGTGCCAGCAGTGATGCCGGACAGGGAAGGACCTATAATTCACCCCTCCACTTT
>TRBV7-8|few|TRBJ2-5|TRBD1
CASSSGQGRGETQYF
TGTGCCAGCAGCTCCGGACAGGGAAGAGGAGAGACCCAGTACTTC
>TRBV6-1|-|TRBJ2-6|-
CASSPRTLSSGANVLTF
TGTGCCAGCAGCCCCCGGACTCTGAGCTCTGGGGCCAACGTCCTGACTTTC
>TRBV10-3|few|TRBJ2-3|TRBD2
CAIASGSDTQYF
TGTGCCATCGCTAGCGGGAGTGATACGCAGTATTTT
>TRBV27|few|TRBJ2-7|TRBD1
CASSPRTGLRPYEQYF
TGTGCCAGCAGCCCCCGGACAGGGTTACGCCCCTACGAGCAGTACTTC
>TRBV3-1|few|TRBJ1-2|-
CASSTAAYGYTF
TGTGCCAGCAGCACGGCCGCATATGGCTACACCTTC
>TRBV7-9|few|TRBJ2-5|-
CASSVDIHAETQYF
TGTGCCAGCAGCGTGGACATCCATGCGGAGACCCAGTACTTC
>TRBV5-1|few|TRBJ2-5|TRBD2
CASSLGPAGVLKTQYF
TGCGCCAGCAGCTTGGGGCCAGCGGGAGTATTAAAGACCCAGTACTTC
>TRBV28|-|TRBJ1-2|-
CASSLPGDYGYTF
TGTGCCAGCAGTTTACCAGGGGACTATGGCTACACCTTC
>TRBV12-3/TRBV12-4|few|TRBJ1-1|-
CASSLLPPGIEAFF
TGTGCCAGCAGTTTATTGCCCCCTGGAATTGAAGCTTTCTTT
>TRBV3-1|few|TRBJ1-2|-
CASSPPRVTGYGYTF
TGTGCCAGCAGCCCTCCCCGGGTTACCGGGTATGGCTACACCTTC
>TRBV10-3|-|TRBJ2-3|TRBD2
CAISESPGGTTDTQYF
TGTGCCATCAGTGAGTCCCCGGGGGGTACCACAGATACGCAGTATTTT
>TRBV4-1|few|TRBJ2-2|-
CASSQGPRVPTNTGELFF
TGCGCCAGCAGCCAGGGGCCCAGGGTCCCAACCAACACCGGGGAGCTGTTTTTT
>TRBV12-5|few|TRBJ1-2|TRBD1
CASALGQAANYGYTF
TGTGCTAGTGCCCTAGGACAGGCCGCTAACTATGGCTACACCTTC
>TRBV28|-|TRBJ2-1|TRBD2
CASSFSGRAGYNEQFF
TGTGCCAGCAGCTTTAGCGGGAGGGCCGGGTACAATGAGCAGTTCTTC